A selection of T cell receptor beta chains follows, all from one sample in a study of T cells in tuberculosis. TCRdb's copy holds only in-frame clones and misses some; the assay was immunoSEQ multiplex PCR. Here the sample spans roughly 30,000 clones, approximately 93% being singletons. Sample: PBMCs. The receptors were sampled from a donor between 10 and 29 years old with latent tuberculosis or without tuberculosis infection. The CDR3 runs from the conserved cysteine through the conserved F or W. A D gene is named only where the DNA matches it firmly. Part of the rows lack a size; the others show once, few, many or a class for expanded clones.

>TRBJ2-7|TRBD2|TRBV28|.
TGTGCCAGCGGAACTAGCGGGAGTGTGGTCGAGCAGTACTTC
CASGTSGSVVEQYF
>TRBJ2-1|TRBD2|TRBV29-1|.
TGCAGCGTTGCAGCGGGAGGCCTTTTCGGCTACAATGAGCAGTTCTTC
CSVAAGGLFGYNEQFF
>TRBJ1-2|TRBD1|TRBV5-1|once
TGCGCCAGCAGCCGCACCGGCACAGGGGCTAACTATGGCTACACCTTC
CASSRTGTGANYGYTF
>TRBJ1-2|.|TRBV5-4|.
TGTGCCAGCAGCTTGGTTCCGGGGGGGGAGTATGGCTACACCTTC
CASSLVPGGEYGYTF
>TRBJ2-5|TRBD1|TRBV30|.
TGTGCCTGGAGTTACAGGGGGCGGGTGACCCAGTACTTC
CAWSYRGRVTQYF
>TRBJ2-1|TRBD2|TRBV11-2|.
TGTGCCAGCAGCCTGGGGACTAGCGGTACCAATGAGCAGTTCTTC
CASSLGTSGTNEQFF
>TRBJ1-2|TRBD1|TRBV2|.
TGTGCCAGCACAGCACAGGGGGACTATGGCTACACCTTC
CASTAQGDYGYTF
>TRBJ1-5|.|TRBV29-1|.
TGCAGCGTTGTTGGACAGTATGATCAGCCCCAGCATTTT
CSVVGQYDQPQHF
>TRBJ1-2|TRBD1|TRBV14|.
TGTGCCAGCAGCCCAACAGGGGGAAACTATGGCTACACCTTC
CASSPTGGNYGYTF
>TRBJ2-2|.|TRBV6-1|.
TGTGCCAGCAGTCTGACAGGGAGGCGGACCGGGGAGCTGTTTTTT
CASSLTGRRTGELFF
>TRBJ2-2|TRBD1|TRBV7-7|.
TGTGCCAGCAGCTTAGTCCCAGGGGGCGAAACCGGGGAGCTGTTTTTT
CASSLVPGGETGELFF
>TRBJ2-3|.|TRBV27|.
TGTGCCAGCAACTCCCCGGGACATATGACAGATACGCAGTATTTT
CASNSPGHMTDTQYF
>TRBJ2-7|.|TRBV15|few
TGTGCCACCAGCAGAGCTAGACAGTCCTACGAGCAGTACTTC
CATSRARQSYEQYF
>TRBJ2-1|.|TRBV7-2|few
TGTGCCAGCAGCTCGTTAATGGGGCTCAACAATGAGCAGTTCTTC
CASSSLMGLNNEQFF
>TRBJ2-1|TRBD2|TRBV10-3|.
TGTGCCATCAGTGACCCCAAGGATATGGGACTAGGCAGTAATGAGCAGTTCTTC
CAISDPKDMGLGSNEQFF
>TRBJ1-2|.|TRBV7-3|.
TGTGCCAGCAGCAGAATACTACGGGGGAGACAGACGTATGGCTACACCTTC
CASSRILRGRQTYGYTF
>TRBJ2-3|TRBD2|TRBV2|.
TGTGCCAGCAGACGGACTAGCGGGACGGTTGTAGATACGCAGTATTTT
CASRRTSGTVVDTQYF
>TRBJ1-4|.|TRBV2|.
TGTGCCAGCAGTGAACAGGGAAGGCCTAATGAAAAACTGTTTTTT
CASSEQGRPNEKLFF
>TRBJ1-5|.|TRBV27|few
TGTGCCAGCAGTTCGCTAGGGGGAGGGAGCAATCAGCCCCAGCATTTT
CASSSLGGGSNQPQHF
>TRBJ2-1|TRBD1|TRBV10-3|.
TGTGCCATCAAAGGTGACAGGGGGTCGGTTGAGCAGTTCTTC
CAIKGDRGSVEQFF
>TRBJ2-7|.|TRBV5-6|few
TGTGCCAGCAGCTTTGGGAGCTCCTACGAGCAGTACTTC
CASSFGSSYEQYF
>TRBJ2-1|.|TRBV6-5|.
TGTGCCAGCCGTGGGGGGGCGGATGAGCAGTTCTTC
CASRGGADEQFF
>TRBJ2-7|TRBD1|TRBV7-2|.
TGTGCCAGCAGCTCGTCTCTCAGGGGGGAGCAGTACTTC
CASSSSLRGEQYF
>TRBJ2-7|TRBD1|TRBV5-6|.
TGTGCCAGCAGGGGAGCGGACAGGGTGCCCTACGAGCAGTACTTC
CASRGADRVPYEQYF
>TRBJ2-5|.|TRBV7-6|.
TGTGCCAGCTTCCTAAAAGGATCGACTCTTCGTAATATAGAGACCCAGTACTTC
CASFLKGSTLRNIETQYF
>TRBJ1-4|TRBD1|TRBV9|.
TGTGCCAGCAGCTCGACAGGGGCAAAACTGTTTTTT
CASSSTGAKLFF
>TRBJ2-7|.|TRBV7-2|.
TGTGCCAGCAGCTTAGCCGGGTGGCTTGAGCAGTACTTC
CASSLAGWLEQYF
>TRBJ1-1|.|TRBV11-1|.
TGTGCCAGCAGCTTAGGACTGACGGGAGAAGCTTTCTTT
CASSLGLTGEAFF
>TRBJ2-1|.|TRBV28|.
TGTGCCAGCAGTTTAATCCTCTTCGGCGCGGATGAGCAGTTCTTC
CASSLILFGADEQFF
>TRBJ1-1|TRBD1|TRBV6-6|.
TGTGCCAGCAGTGGAACGGGACAGGCCTCTTTCTTT
CASSGTGQASFF
>TRBJ2-7|.|TRBV10-2|.
TGCGCCAGCAGTGACCCGGGGGGCAGGATGAGCTCCTACGAGCAGTACTTC
CASSDPGGRMSSYEQYF
>TRBJ2-7|.|TRBV5-1|.
TGCGCCAGCAGCTTGCGGGGAGATAGCTACGAGCAGTACTTC
CASSLRGDSYEQYF
>TRBJ1-1|.|TRBV5-1|.
TGCGCCAGCAGTTCAAGGACAGCGAACACTGAAGCTTTCTTT
CASSSRTANTEAFF
>TRBJ2-3|.|TRBV7-6|once
TGTGCCAGCAGCTTAGGAACGGGGGACGCAGATACGCAGTATTTT
CASSLGTGDADTQYF
>TRBJ2-3|.|TRBV28|once
TGTGCCAGCCAGGTCGGGGGGCCGGGAGATACGCAGTATTTT
CASQVGGPGDTQYF
>TRBJ2-4|TRBD1|TRBV7-2|once
TGTGCCAGCAGCTTAGTGGGAGGACAGGGACCGAAAAACATTCAGTACTTC
CASSLVGGQGPKNIQYF
>TRBJ2-5|TRBD2|TRBV11-3|.
TGTGCCAGCAGCTCCCGAGGTAGCGGGAGGGCTTTGGAGACCCAGTACTTC
CASSSRGSGRALETQYF
>TRBJ2-1|.|TRBV5-4|.
TGTGCCAGCAGCTGGGGGCAGAACTCCTACAATGAGCAGTTCTTC
CASSWGQNSYNEQFF
>TRBJ1-1|.|TRBV20-1|.
TGCAGTGCTCTAGACAGGAGTCATTTCTTT
CSALDRSHFF
>TRBJ2-5|.|TRBV5-1|.
TGCGCCAGCAGCTTTGCGACAGTTACCAGTGAGACCCAGTACTTC
CASSFATVTSETQYF
>TRBJ2-5|TRBD1|TRBV19|.
TGTGCCAGTAGTGTAACAGGGGGCCGACAAGAGACCCAGTACTTC
CASSVTGGRQETQYF
>TRBJ2-5|.|TRBV7-2|.
TGTGCCAGCGGGACAACGTACCAAGAGACCCAGTACTTC
CASGTTYQETQYF
>TRBJ1-3|TRBD1|TRBV5-4|once
TGTGCCAGCAGCTTGAACAGGGACAGGGGGACTGGAAACACCATATATTTT
CASSLNRDRGTGNTIYF
>TRBJ1-3|.|TRBV7-2|.
TGTGCCAGCAGTCTTACTACCGGAAACACCATATATTTT
CASSLTTGNTIYF
>TRBJ2-2|.|TRBV6-1|.
TGTGCCAGCAGTGAAGCAATTGAGACCGGGGAGCTGTTTTTT
CASSEAIETGELFF
>TRBJ1-1|.|TRBV5-4|.
TGTGCCAGCAGCTTAGCTCAGGGTTCGTGGACTGAAGCTTTCTTT
CASSLAQGSWTEAFF
>TRBJ1-1|.|TRBV19|.
TGTGCCAGTAGTATAGGGGAGACACTCACTGAAGCTTTCTTT
CASSIGETLTEAFF
>TRBJ2-4|TRBD2|TRBV5-5|.
TGTGCCAGCAGCTTGGCCGGCGCGGGAGGGTCTGTAGACATTCAGTACTTC
CASSLAGAGGSVDIQYF